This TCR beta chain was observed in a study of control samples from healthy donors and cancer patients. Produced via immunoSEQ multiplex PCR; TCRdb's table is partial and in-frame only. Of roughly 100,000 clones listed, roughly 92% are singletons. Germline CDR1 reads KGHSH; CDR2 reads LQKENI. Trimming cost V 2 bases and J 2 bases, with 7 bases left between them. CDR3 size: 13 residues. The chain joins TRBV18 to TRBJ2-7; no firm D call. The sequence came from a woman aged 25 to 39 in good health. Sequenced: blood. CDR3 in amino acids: CASSPGNPYEQYF. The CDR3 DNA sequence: TGTGCCAGCTCACCAGGGAATCCCTACGAGCAGTACTTC.